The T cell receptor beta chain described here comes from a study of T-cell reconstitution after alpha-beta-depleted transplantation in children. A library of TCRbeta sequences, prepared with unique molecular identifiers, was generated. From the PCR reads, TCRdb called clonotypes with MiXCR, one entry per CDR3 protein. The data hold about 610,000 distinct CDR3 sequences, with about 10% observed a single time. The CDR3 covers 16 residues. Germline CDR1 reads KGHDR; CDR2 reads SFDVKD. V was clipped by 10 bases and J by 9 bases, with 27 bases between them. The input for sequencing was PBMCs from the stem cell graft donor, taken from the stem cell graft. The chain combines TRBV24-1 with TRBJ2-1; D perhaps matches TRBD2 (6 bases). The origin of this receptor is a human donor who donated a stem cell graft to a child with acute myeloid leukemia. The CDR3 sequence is CATNWGEEDYRGEQFF. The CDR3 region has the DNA TGTGCCACAAACTGGGGGGAAGAGGACTATCGCGGTGAGCAGTTCTTC.